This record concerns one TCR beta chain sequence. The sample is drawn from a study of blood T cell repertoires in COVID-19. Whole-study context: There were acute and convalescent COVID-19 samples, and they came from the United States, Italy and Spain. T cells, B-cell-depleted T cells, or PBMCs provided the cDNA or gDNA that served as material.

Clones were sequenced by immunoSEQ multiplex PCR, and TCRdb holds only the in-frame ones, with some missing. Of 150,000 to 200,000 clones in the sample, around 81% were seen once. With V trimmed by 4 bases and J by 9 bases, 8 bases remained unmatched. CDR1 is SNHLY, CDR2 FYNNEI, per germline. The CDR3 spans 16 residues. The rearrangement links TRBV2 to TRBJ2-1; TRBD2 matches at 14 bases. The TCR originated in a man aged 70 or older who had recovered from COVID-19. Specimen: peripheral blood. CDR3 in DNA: TGTGCCAGCAGTGCCCCGAAGACTAGCGGGGGGGGTGAGCAGTTCTTC. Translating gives CASSAPKTSGGGEQFF.